This T cell receptor beta chain emerged from a study of cytomegalovirus exposure and HLA in healthy donors. Findings and limits, study-wide: A link between a missense DCLRE1C variant and TCR beta V- and J-gene trimming emerged from a later analysis. Later work found most CMV-associated TCR beta chains apparently HLA-restricted.

Concerning this clone itself: What it binds is not known.

The V gene's germline CDR1 is MNHEY and CDR2 SMNVEV (reference sequence). This CDR3 is 15 amino acids long. V lost 3 bases to trimming and J lost 0 bases, with 9 bases between them. Primers for the PCR totalled 60 Vbeta and 13 Jbeta. Profiled with immunoSEQ multiplex PCR; TCRdb holds only in-frame clones, not every one. The sample has about 210,000 clones; roughly 77% are singletons. Among the donors, all were healthy bone marrow donors. While unrecorded immune exposures were likely, the donors were nominally healthy when sampled. The material sequenced was PBMCs. This sequence originates from a male donor in good health and CMV-seropositive. The chain uses TRBV27 and TRBJ2-4; TRBD2 is a possible D gene (6 bases). CDR3 protein: CASSFTGLAKNIQYF. CDR3 DNA sequence: TGTGCCAGCAGTTTTACGGGACTAGCCAAAAACATTCAGTACTTC.